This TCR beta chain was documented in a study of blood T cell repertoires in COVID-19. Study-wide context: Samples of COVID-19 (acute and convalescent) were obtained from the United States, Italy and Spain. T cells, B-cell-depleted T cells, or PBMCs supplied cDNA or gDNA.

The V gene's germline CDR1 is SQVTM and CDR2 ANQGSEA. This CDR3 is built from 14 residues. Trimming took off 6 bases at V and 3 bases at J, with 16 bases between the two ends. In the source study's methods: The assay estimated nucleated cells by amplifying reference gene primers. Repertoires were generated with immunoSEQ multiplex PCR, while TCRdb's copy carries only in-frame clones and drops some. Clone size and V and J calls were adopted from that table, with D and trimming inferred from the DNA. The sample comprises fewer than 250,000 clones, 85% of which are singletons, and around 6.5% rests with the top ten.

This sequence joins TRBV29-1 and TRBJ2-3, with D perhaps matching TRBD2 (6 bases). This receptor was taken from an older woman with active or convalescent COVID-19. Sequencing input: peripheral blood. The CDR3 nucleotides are TGCAGCGTCACCGAGGAGGGTTGGACAGATACGCAGTATTTT. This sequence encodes CSVTEEGWTDTQYF.